This T cell receptor beta chain stems from a study of regulatory T cells in long-lasting Graves disease. The CDR3 has 16 amino acids. V shed 6 bases and J shed 7 bases, with 22 bases lying between them. Stated time point: newly diagnosed GD, antithyroid drugs for less than 3 months. Scientists built the TCR library using RNA that was extracted from PBMCs. HTBI primers from iRepertoire and Arm-PCR of CDR3 regions yielded the TCR beta libraries. MiXCR, applied by TCRdb to the multiplex PCR reads, yields one record per CDR3 protein. In the table there are some 560,000 distinct CDR3 sequences, about 16% of which are singletons. This clonotype was seen at least ten times. These same data were also listed under a study on T cells in Graves' hyperthyroidism and ophthalmopathy. That report adds: The TCR CDR3 was amplified in a first-round RT-PCR using the HTBI primer set. Clonotypes that were expanded in thyroid above 0.001 mostly appeared in blood too.

The TCR comes from a middle-aged woman with Graves disease. The chain joins TRBV12-3 or TRBV12-4 to TRBJ2-1, with a possible D match to TRBD1 (6 bases). The input for sequencing was peripheral blood mononuclear cells (PBMCs), taken at new diagnosis, from a patient treated with antithyroid drugs. CDR3 DNA sequence: TGTGCCAGCAGGTACCTGGACAGCTTTACGAGAAATGAGCAGTTCTTC. This codes for CASRYLDSFTRNEQFF.